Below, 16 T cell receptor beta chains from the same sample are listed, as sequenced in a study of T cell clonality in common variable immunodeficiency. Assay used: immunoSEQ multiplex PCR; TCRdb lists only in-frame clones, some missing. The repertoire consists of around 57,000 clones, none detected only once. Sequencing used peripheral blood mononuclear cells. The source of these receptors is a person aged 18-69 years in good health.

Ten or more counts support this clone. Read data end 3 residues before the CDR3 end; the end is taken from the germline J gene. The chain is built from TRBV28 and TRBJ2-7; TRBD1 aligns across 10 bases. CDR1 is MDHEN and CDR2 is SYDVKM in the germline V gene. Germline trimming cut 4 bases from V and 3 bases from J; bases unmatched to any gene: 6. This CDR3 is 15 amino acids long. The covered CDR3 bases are TGTGCCAGCAGTTCCGGCGGGACAGGGGACTACGAG. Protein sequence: CASSSGGTGDYE. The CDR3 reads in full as CASSSGGTGDYEQYF.

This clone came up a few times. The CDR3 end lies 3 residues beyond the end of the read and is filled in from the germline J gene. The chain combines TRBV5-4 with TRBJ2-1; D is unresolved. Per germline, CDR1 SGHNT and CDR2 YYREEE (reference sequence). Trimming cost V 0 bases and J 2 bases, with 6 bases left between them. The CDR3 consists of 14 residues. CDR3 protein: CASSLAGPYNEQFF. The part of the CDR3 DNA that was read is TGTGCCAGCAGCTTGGCAGGCCCCTACAATGAG.

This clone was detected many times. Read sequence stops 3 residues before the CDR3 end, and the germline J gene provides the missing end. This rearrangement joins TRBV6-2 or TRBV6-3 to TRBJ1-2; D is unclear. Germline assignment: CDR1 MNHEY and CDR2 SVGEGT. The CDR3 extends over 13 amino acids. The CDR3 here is CASSSDPARGYTF. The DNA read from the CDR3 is TGTGCCAGCAGTTCCGATCCTGCCCGGGGC.

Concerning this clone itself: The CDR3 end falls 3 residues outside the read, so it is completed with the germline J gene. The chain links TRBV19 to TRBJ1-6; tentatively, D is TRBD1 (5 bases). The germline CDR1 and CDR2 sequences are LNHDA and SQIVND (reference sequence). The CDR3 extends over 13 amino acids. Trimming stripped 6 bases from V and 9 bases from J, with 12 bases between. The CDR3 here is CASREAGPSPLHF. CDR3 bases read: TGTGCCAGTAGGGAGGCAGGGCCTTCACCC.

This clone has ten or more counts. The CDR3 bases that were read are TGTGCCAGCAGCTTGGGCAGGGGGGTTATTGAG. Protein: CASSLGRGVIE. The full CDR3 protein reads CASSLGRGVIEQFF. The gene calls are TRBV5-6 and TRBJ2-1, with D possibly TRBD1 on 7 matching bases. Sequencing ends 3 residues short of the CDR3 end; the germline J gene provides the rest. V was shortened by 0 bases and J by 9 bases, with 13 bases between the two germline ends. This CDR3 has 14 residues. Per germline, CDR1 SGHDT and CDR2 YYEEEE.

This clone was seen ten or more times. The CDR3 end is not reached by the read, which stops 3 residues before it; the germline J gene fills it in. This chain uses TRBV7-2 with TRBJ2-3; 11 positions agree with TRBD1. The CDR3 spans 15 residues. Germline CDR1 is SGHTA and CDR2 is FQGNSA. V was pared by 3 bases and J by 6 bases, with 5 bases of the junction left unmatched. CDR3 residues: CASSFGTGGYDTQYF. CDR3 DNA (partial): TGTGCCAGCAGCTTTGGGACAGGGGGTTACGATACG.

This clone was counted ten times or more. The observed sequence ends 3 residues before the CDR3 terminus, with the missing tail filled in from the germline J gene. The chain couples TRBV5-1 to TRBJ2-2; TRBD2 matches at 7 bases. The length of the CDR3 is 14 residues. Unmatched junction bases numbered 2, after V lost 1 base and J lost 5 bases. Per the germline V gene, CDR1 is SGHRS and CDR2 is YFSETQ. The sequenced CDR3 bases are TGCGCCAGCAGCTTGCGGGGGGAGACCGGGGAG. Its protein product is CASSLRGETGE. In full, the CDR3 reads CASSLRGETGELFF.

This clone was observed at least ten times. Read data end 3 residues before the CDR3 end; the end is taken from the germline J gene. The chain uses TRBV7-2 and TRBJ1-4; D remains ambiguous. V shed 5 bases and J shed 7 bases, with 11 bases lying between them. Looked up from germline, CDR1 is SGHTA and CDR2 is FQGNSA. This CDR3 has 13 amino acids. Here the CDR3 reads CASSRPEGEKLFF. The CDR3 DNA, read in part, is TGTGCCAGCAGCCGGCCAGAGGGTGAAAAA.

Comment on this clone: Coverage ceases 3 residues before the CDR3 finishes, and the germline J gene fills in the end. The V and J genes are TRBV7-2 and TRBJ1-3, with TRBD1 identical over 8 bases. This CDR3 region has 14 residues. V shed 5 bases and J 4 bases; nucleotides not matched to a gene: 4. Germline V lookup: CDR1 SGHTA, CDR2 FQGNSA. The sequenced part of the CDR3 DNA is TGTGCCAGCAGCAAGACAGGGGCGGGAAACACC. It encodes CASSKTGAGNT. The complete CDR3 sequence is CASSKTGAGNTIYF.

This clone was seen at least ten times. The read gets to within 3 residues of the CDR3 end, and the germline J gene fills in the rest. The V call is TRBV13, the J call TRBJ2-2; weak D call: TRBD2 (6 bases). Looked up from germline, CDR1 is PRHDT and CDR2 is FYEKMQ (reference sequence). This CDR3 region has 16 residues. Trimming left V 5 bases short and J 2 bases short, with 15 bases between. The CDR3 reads CASSPRLAANTGELFF. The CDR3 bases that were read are TGTGCCAGCAGCCCCCGTTTAGCGGCTAACACCGGGGAG.

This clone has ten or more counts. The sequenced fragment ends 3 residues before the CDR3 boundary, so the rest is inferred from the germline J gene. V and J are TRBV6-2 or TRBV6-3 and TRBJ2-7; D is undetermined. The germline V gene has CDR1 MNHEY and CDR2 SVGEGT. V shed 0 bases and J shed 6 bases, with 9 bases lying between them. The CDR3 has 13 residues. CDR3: CASSYSTRFEQYF. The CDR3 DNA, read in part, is TGTGCCAGCAGTTACTCGACGCGGTTCGAG.

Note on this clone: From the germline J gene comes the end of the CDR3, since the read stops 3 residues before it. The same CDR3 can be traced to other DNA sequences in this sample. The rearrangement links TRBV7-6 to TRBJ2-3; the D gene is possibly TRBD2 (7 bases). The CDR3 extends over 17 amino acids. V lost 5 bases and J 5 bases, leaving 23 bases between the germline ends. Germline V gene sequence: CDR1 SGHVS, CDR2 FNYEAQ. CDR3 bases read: TGTGCCAGCAGCGTCGGGACAACACTCACGGGGGGAGATACG. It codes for CASSVGTTLTGGDT. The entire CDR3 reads CASSVGTTLTGGDTQYF.

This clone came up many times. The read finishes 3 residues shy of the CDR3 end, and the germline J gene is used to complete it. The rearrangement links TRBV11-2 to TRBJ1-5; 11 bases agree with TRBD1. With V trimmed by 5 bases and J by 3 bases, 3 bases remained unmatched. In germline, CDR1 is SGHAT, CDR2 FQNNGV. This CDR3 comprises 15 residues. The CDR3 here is CASSIGQGANQPQHF. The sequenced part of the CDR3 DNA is TGTGCCAGCAGCATCGGACAGGGGGCCAATCAGCCC.

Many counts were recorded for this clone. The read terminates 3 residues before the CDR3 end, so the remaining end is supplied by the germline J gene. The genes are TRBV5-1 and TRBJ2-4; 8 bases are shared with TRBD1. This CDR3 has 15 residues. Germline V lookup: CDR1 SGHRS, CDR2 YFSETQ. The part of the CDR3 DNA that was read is TGCGCCAGCAGCCTATCCGGACAGGGAAGAGAGACT. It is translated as CASSLSGQGRET. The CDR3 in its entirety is CASSLSGQGRETQYF.

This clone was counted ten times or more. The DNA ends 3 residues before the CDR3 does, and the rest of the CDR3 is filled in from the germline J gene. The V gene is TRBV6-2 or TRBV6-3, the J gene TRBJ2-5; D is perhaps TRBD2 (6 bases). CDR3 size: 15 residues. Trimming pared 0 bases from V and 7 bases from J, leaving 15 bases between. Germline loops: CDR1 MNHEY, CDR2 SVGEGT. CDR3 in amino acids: CASSYSNLAQSTQYF. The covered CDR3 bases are TGTGCCAGCAGTTACTCGAACCTAGCGCAATCGACC.

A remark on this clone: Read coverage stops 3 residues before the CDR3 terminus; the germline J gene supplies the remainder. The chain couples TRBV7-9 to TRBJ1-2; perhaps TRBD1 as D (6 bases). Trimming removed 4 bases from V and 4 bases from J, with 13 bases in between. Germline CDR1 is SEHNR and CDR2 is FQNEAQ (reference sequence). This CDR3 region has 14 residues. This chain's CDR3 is CASSYGQFLYGYTF. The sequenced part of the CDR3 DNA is TGTGCCAGCAGCTATGGACAGTTCCTCTATGGC.